This T cell receptor beta chain was identified during a study of shared clonotypes between healthy human individuals. Study-wide points: When naive CD4 clonotypes were compared across a handful of donors, around 5% were shared. Naive subsets, compared against memory subsets, generally had larger estimated richness values.

In regard to this clone: The antigen remains unidentified.

V dropped 4 bases and J dropped 7; count of bases not matched to a gene: 13. CDR3 length: 16 amino acids. In germline, CDR1 is MNHEY, CDR2 SVGAGI. Authors' analysis steps: Junction-only sequences produced by ImmunoSEQ had no quality scores, so filtering differed. Sequenced by immunoSEQ multiplex PCR; TCRdb stores in-frame clones only, minus some. D and trimming were read from the DNA, whereas the V and J calls and clone size are those reported in that table. The sample lists nearly 750,000 clones, approximately 77% occurring once. The chain uses TRBV6-5 and TRBJ1-5; 7 nucleotides line up with TRBD1. Sequenced input: memory CD4+ T cells sorted from blood. Subset reported: CD45RA-negative fraction. The sequence was obtained from a woman in her 30s in good health. The CDR3 protein is CASSSGTTGLGQPQHF. CDR3 bases: TGTGCCAGCAGTTCCGGGACGACAGGGCTGGGACAGCCCCAGCATTTT.